Below, 27 T cell receptor beta chains from the same sample are listed, as sequenced in a study of T cell changes during pregnancy in multiple sclerosis. Profiling relied on immunoSEQ multiplex PCR, and the TCRdb table lists in-frame clones only, not all of them. The sample includes 65,000 to 85,000 clones, roughly 94% of them seen just once. The sequences come from CD4+ T cells from peripheral blood mononuclear cells, collected after pregnancy. The source of these receptors is a female donor with multiple sclerosis, enrolled in a pregnancy study.

V gene TRBV9 combines with J gene TRBJ2-4, with 7 positions matching TRBD2. Germline V gene sequence: CDR1 SGDLS, CDR2 YYNGEE. V lost 3 bases and J lost 10; bases outside the gene matches: 7. The CDR3 is 13 residues long. The CDR3 nucleotides read TGTGCCAGCAGCGGTGGGAGGGGACTGATTCAGTACTTC. Encoded protein: CASSGGRGLIQYF.

V and J are TRBV29-1 and TRBJ2-7; TRBD2 matches 7 bases. Germline CDR1 SQVTM, CDR2 ANQGSEA. Trimming removed 5 bases from V and 4 bases from J; junction bases left unmatched: 2. The CDR3 is made up of 11 amino acids. CDR3 bases: TGCAGCGTTTGGCGGGAGTACGAGCAGTACTTC. The encoded protein is CSVWREYEQYF.

The chain employs TRBV5-1 and TRBJ2-7; 9 bases map to TRBD1. Germline V gene data show CDR1 as SGHRS and CDR2 as YFSETQ. The CDR3 is made up of 13 amino acids. V lost 7 bases to trimming and J lost 6 bases; unmatched junction nucleotides: 8. The CDR3 region has the DNA TGCGCCAGCGGTTGGGGACAGGGCTCCGAGCAGTACTTC. Translation gives CASGWGQGSEQYF.

V gene TRBV28 combines with J gene TRBJ2-7; 9 nucleotides match TRBD2. Unmatched junction bases numbered 10, after V lost 6 bases and J lost 4 bases. This CDR3 has 15 amino acids. The germline CDR1 and CDR2 sequences are MDHEN and SYDVKM. The CDR3, as DNA: TGTGCCAGCAGCCCGACCGGACTAGCGCTATACGAGCAGTACTTC. Its translation is CASSPTGLALYEQYF.

This rearrangement joins TRBV28 to TRBJ1-1, with D uncertain. Germline lookup yields CDR1 MDHEN and CDR2 SYDVKM. V gave up 6 bases and J gave up 4 bases, with 9 bases separating them. The CDR3 is 12 amino acids. CDR3 residues: CASSSGITEAFF. The CDR3 region has the DNA TGTGCCAGCAGCTCAGGAATCACTGAAGCTTTCTTT.

This sequence joins TRBV19 and TRBJ2-2; the match to TRBD2 covers 12 bases. Germline loops: CDR1 LNHDA, CDR2 SQIVND (reference sequence). The V gene end was trimmed by 7 bases and the J gene end by 4 bases; junction bases not matched to a gene: 4. The CDR3 covers 15 residues. The CDR3, as DNA: TGTGCCAGTACCCCGGGACTAGCGGGCACCGGGGAGCTGTTTTTT. It encodes CASTPGLAGTGELFF.

This CDR3 reads CASSINYEQYF. The CDR3, as DNA: TGTGCCAGCTCAATAAACTACGAGCAGTACTTC. The rearrangement links TRBV18 to TRBJ2-7; the D is unclear. This CDR3 has 11 amino acids. Germline V gene sequence: CDR1 KGHSH, CDR2 LQKENI. V lost 5 bases and J lost 3, with 5 bases in between.

The J gene is TRBJ1-1, the V gene TRBV6-6, with D maybe TRBD1 (6 bases). Germline lookup yields CDR1 MNHNY and CDR2 SVGAGI (reference sequence). The CDR3 covers 14 residues. Trimming removed 1 base from V and 4 bases from J, with 10 bases in between. The CDR3 DNA reads TGTGCCAGCAGTTACTTAACAGGGCCCACTGAAGCTTTCTTT. Translation gives CASSYLTGPTEAFF.

This chain connects TRBV5-6 to TRBJ1-2; no clear D. CDR3 length: 14 amino acids. Trimming shortened V by 1 base and J by 4 bases, and 11 bases separated the two germline ends. Germline V CDR1 and CDR2: SGHDT, YYEEEE. CDR3 region: CASSLYIGSYGYTF. As DNA, the CDR3 is TGTGCCAGCAGCTTGTATATTGGCAGCTATGGCTACACCTTC.

The V and J genes are TRBV21-1 and TRBJ1-1; the table's TRBD1 call for D was not verified on the DNA. TRBV21-1 is a known pseudogene. The CDR3 contains 20 residues. The CDR3, as DNA: TGTGCCAGCAGCAGCCGGGACAGGAGTATCACTGAAGTCGTACCGGTTAGGGCTTTCTTT. Translating gives CASSSRDRSITEVVPVRAFF.

The rearrangement uses TRBV19 and TRBJ1-2; tentative D call: TRBD1 (6 bases). The V gene lost 3 bases and the J gene lost 4 bases, with 12 bases spanning the gap. The CDR3 runs 14 residues. The germline gives CDR1 LNHDA, CDR2 SQIVND (reference sequence). Here the CDR3 reads CASSIATGSYGYTF. The CDR3, as DNA: TGTGCCAGTAGTATCGCGACAGGTTCCTATGGCTACACCTTC. The complete variable domain, with remaining parts taken from reference TRBV19 and TRBJ1-2, reads DGGITQSPKYLFRKEGQNVTLSCEQNLNHDAMYWYRQDPGQGLRLIYYSQIVNDFQKGDIAEGYSVSREKKESFPLTVTSAQKNPTAFYLCASSIATGSYGYTFGSGTRLTVV.

J is TRBJ1-1 and V is TRBV6-6; a possible D gene is TRBD1 (6 bases). Germline V gives CDR1 MNHNY, CDR2 SVGAGI (reference sequence). V gave up 6 bases and J gave up 8 bases, with 19 bases separating them. The CDR3 contains 14 residues. This CDR3 is CASRAPGHYSEAFF. The CDR3 region has the DNA TGTGCCAGCAGAGCACCGGGACATTATTCCGAAGCTTTCTTT.

About this clone itself: An end of the junction differs from the germline gene, which may be a read error. The chain couples TRBV6-5 to TRBJ2-7; TRBD1 aligns across 10 bases. The V gene's germline CDR1 is MNHEY and CDR2 SVGAGI. This CDR3 has 11 amino acids. The CDR3 protein is CASRLAGTGDF. In DNA form, the CDR3 reads TGTGCCAGCAGACTCGCCGGGACAGGGGACTTC.

The chain uses TRBV15 and TRBJ1-2, with 7 bases fitting TRBD1. V lost 5 bases and J lost 7; bases outside the gene matches: 16. The CDR3 is 16 residues long. The V gene's germline CDR1 is LNHNV and CDR2 YYDKDF (reference sequence). The CDR3, as DNA: TGTGCCACCAGCTCCACCTGGACAGGCGGAAGAGGTGGCTACACCTTC. Its translation is CATSSTWTGGRGGYTF.

This clone has at least ten counts. The chain joins TRBV5-6 to TRBJ1-5; TRBD1 is a possible D gene (5 bases). With 1 base removed from V and 4 bases from J, the gap between germline ends came to 6 bases. The CDR3 has 13 amino acids. CDR1 and CDR2 (germline): SGHDT, YYEEEE. The CDR3 sequence is CASSLSGNQPQHF. The DNA of the CDR3 is TGTGCCAGCAGCTTGTCAGGGAATCAGCCCCAGCATTTT.

V usage is TRBV11-3 and J usage is TRBJ1-1; D perhaps matches TRBD1 (5 bases). Germline CDR1 is SGHNT and CDR2 is YENEEA. This CDR3 comprises 13 residues. Deletions cut 4 bases from V and 11 bases from J, with 17 bases between. CDR3 bases: TGTGCCAGCAGCTCAGGAGGGGAACAGGTCGCTTTCTTT. Amino acids: CASSSGGEQVAFF.

The chain combines TRBV27 with TRBJ1-2, with D possibly matching TRBD1 (5 bases). V lost 7 bases and J lost 5, with 17 bases in between. The CDR3 is 14 amino acids. Germline V gene lookup returns CDR1 MNHEY and CDR2 SMNVEV (reference sequence). CDR3 in amino acids: CASTRTPGGYGYTF. In DNA form, the CDR3 reads TGTGCCAGCACTAGGACCCCCGGGGGATATGGCTACACCTTC.

V usage is TRBV6-4 and J usage is TRBJ2-7; maybe TRBD1 (5 bases). The CDR3 loop spans 15 amino acids. Trimming pared 0 bases from V and 0 bases from J, leaving 9 bases between. Germline-derived CDR1 and CDR2 are MRHNA and SNTAGT. CDR3 sequence: CASSDSWGSSYEQYF. DNA for the CDR3: TGTGCCAGCAGTGACTCATGGGGCAGCTCCTACGAGCAGTACTTC.

This clone appeared once. The DNA for the CDR3 is TGTGCCAGCACCCTGGGGGGGGTTAGCTACGAGCAGTACTTC. Translated, it gives CASTLGGVSYEQYF. The chain uses TRBV5-8 and TRBJ2-7, with 7 positions matching TRBD2. The CDR3 covers 14 residues. Unmatched junction bases numbered 9, after V lost 6 bases and J lost 3 bases. The germline CDR1 and CDR2 sequences are SGHTS and YDEGEE.

This chain joins TRBV19 and TRBJ2-1, with 11 bases fitting TRBD2. J gave up 11 bases and V 2 bases, and 5 bases lay outside the gene matches. CDR1 and CDR2 from the germline V gene are LNHDA and SQIVND (reference sequence). CDR3 length: 14 amino acids. DNA of the CDR3: TGTGCCAGTAGTATACCGGGACTAGCGGACAAGCAGTTCTTC. Its translation: CASSIPGLADKQFF.

The genes are TRBV6-6 and TRBJ2-5; 9 bases align to TRBD1. Germline assignment: CDR1 MNHNY and CDR2 SVGAGI (reference sequence). The CDR3 is 15 amino acids. The junction had 18 bases not matched to a gene; V was cut back by 7 bases and J by 12 bases. Written as DNA, the CDR3 is TGTGCCAGCACCCTTCTCCGGGACAGGGAGTTAAGTAAGTACTTC. Amino acids: CASTLLRDRELSKYF.

The V gene is TRBV5-1, the J gene TRBJ2-1, with 11 bases that match TRBD2. This CDR3 comprises 14 residues. V shed 0 bases, J shed 14 bases, and the junction held 7 bases outside the gene matches. CDR1 SGHRS and CDR2 YFSETQ come from the germline V gene. CDR3 sequence (DNA): TGCGCCAGCAGCTTGGGAATACTAGCGGGAGTGGAGTTCTTC. This codes for CASSLGILAGVEFF. Combining the CDR3 with reference TRBV5-1 and TRBJ2-1 gives the whole variable domain KAGVTQTPRYLIKTRGQQVTLSCSPISGHRSVSWYQQTPGQGLQFLFEYFSETQRNKGNFPGRFSGRQFSNSRSEMNVSTLELGDSALYLCASSLGILAGVEFFGPGTRLTVL.

The chain couples TRBV7-8 to TRBJ2-1; 8 bases line up with TRBD2. The CDR3 has 15 residues. Germline-derived CDR1 and CDR2 are SGHVS and FQNEAQ. The trim removed 5 bases at V and 1 base at J, leaving 4 bases unmatched. CDR3 protein: CASSRGTSSYNEQFF. CDR3 DNA sequence: TGTGCCAGCAGCCGTGGGACTAGTTCCTACAATGAGCAGTTCTTC.

The chain combines TRBV5-4 with TRBJ1-1; no clear D gene. The germline V and J ends were trimmed by 4 bases and 1 base, with 11 bases remaining between them. Per the germline V gene, CDR1 is SGHNT and CDR2 is YYREEE (reference sequence). CDR3 length: 14 residues. Here the CDR3 reads CASSLTAKNTEAFF. In nucleotides, the CDR3 is TGTGCCAGCAGCCTGACTGCGAAGAACACTGAAGCTTTCTTT.

This chain uses TRBV10-2 with TRBJ2-5; TRBD2 aligns across 8 bases. The V gene's germline CDR1 is WSHSY and CDR2 SAAADI. The CDR3 is 14 amino acids. J gave up 5 bases and V 4 bases, and 6 bases lay outside the gene matches. CDR3 coding DNA: TGCGCCAGCAGTGGACTAGCGCTGGGGGAGACCCAGTACTTC. This codes for CASSGLALGETQYF.

The gene calls are TRBV27 and TRBJ1-2; a weak D match, TRBD1 (5 bases). The CDR3 contains 15 residues. With 0 bases removed from V and 3 bases from J, the gap between germline ends came to 11 bases. The germline gives CDR1 MNHEY, CDR2 SMNVEV (reference sequence). This CDR3 is CASSLSPQGHYGYTF. The CDR3, as DNA: TGTGCCAGCAGTTTATCCCCCCAGGGCCACTATGGCTACACCTTC.

This chain joins TRBV28 and TRBJ1-2; D unresolved. The V and J ends lost 3 bases and 9 bases respectively, with 20 bases between them. The CDR3 runs 15 residues. CDR1 is MDHEN, CDR2 SYDVKM, per germline. This CDR3 is CASSLIGLPAASYTF. DNA of the CDR3: TGTGCCAGCAGTTTGATAGGACTGCCGGCGGCGAGCTACACCTTC.